The present T cell receptor beta chain was sequenced within a study of glioma-infiltrating T cells. Background on the study: Low-grade gliomas were grade II; glioblastomas were grade IV at initial diagnosis.

This clonotype was counted ten times or more. Its antigen is still unknown. Using RNA template, CDR3s of TCR alpha and beta were amplified with iRepertoire arm-PCR. From the multiplex PCR reads, TCRdb called clonotypes with MiXCR, one entry per CDR3 protein. The sample shows about 410,000 distinct CDR3 sequences, around 45% of them seen only once. The germline V gene has CDR1 MDHEN and CDR2 SYDVKM. The CDR3 is 15 amino acids. Trimming took off 3 bases at V and 5 bases at J, with 11 bases between the two ends. Findings and limits, study-wide: Gliomas, especially low-grade, showed above-expected tissue-blood divergence; non-neoplastic patients showed below. Tissue and blood shared very few CDR3 sequences.

Specimen: glioma tissue, nonneoplastic brain tissue, or PBMCs (not recorded which). The chain joins TRBV28 to TRBJ1-6; D might be TRBD1 (5 bases). This TCR was recovered from a human donor with low-grade glioma or glioblastoma, undergoing nonglioma brain surgery, or in good health (not recorded which). CDR3 in amino acids: CASSFLQGNNSPLHF. Here the CDR3 DNA reads TGTGCCAGCAGTTTTCTCCAGGGCAATAATTCACCCCTCCACTTT.